The 20 T cell receptor beta chains below were found in one sample sequenced in a study of blood T cell repertoires in COVID-19 (dated by TCRdb to 2019 to 2021). Libraries were made using the immunoSEQ multiplex PCR assay. TCRdb obtained this table from immuneACCESS and retained in-frame rearrangements with V and J assigned. These tables miss some clones; where compared with another copy, unresolved V genes account for less than half of the shortfall, and the remainder is unexplained. In all, the sample holds 250,000 to 400,000 clones, and about 87% of those were seen once. The ten largest clonotypes hold roughly 1.7% of the sample. The source material was peripheral blood. These TCRs come from a woman in her 30s with COVID-19, enrolled during active disease.

The chain carries TRBV2 and TRBJ1-5, with unresolved D. V lost 6 bases and J 3 bases, leaving 12 bases between the germline ends. CDR1 and CDR2 (germline): SNHLY, FYNNEI. The CDR3 consists of 14 residues. CDR3 sequence (DNA): TGTGCCAGCAGGAGGAACGGTTACAATCAGCCCCAGCATTTT. Its protein product is CASRRNGYNQPQHF.

The gene calls are TRBV6-5 and TRBJ2-5; TRBD2 agrees at 7 bases. The germline gives CDR1 MNHEY, CDR2 SVGAGI. The CDR3 loop spans 14 amino acids. The ends lost 2 bases at V and 4 bases at J; junction bases unmatched: 4. The CDR3 is CASSYGGEAETQYF. DNA of the CDR3: TGTGCCAGCAGTTACGGGGGGGAGGCAGAGACCCAGTACTTC.

This chain links TRBV18 with TRBJ1-2; D call uncertain. V shed 6 bases and J shed 3 bases, with 20 bases lying between them. This CDR3 is built from 16 residues. The V gene's germline CDR1 is KGHSH and CDR2 LQKENI. The CDR3 spells CASSGLSSTEYYGYTF. The CDR3 nucleotides are TGTGCCAGCTCCGGCCTCTCTTCGACGGAGTACTATGGCTACACCTTC.

The chain carries TRBV6-5 and TRBJ2-1, with 13 bases aligning to TRBD2. Germline assignment: CDR1 MNHEY and CDR2 SVGAGI. The trim removed 5 bases at V and 10 bases at J, leaving 8 bases unmatched. The length of the CDR3 is 15 residues. The CDR3 DNA follows: TGTGCCAGCAGTACAACTAGCGGGGGGGCCCAGGAGCAGTTCTTC. Its translation: CASSTTSGGAQEQFF.

The V call is TRBV7-9, the J call TRBJ2-5; TRBD1 matches at 10 bases. The CDR3 loop spans 18 amino acids. With 0 bases clipped from V and 4 bases from J, the junction kept 11 bases outside the gene matches. In germline, CDR1 is SEHNR, CDR2 FQNEAQ (reference sequence). The CDR3: CASSLAPGQGEGSETQYF. Here the CDR3 DNA reads TGTGCCAGCAGCTTAGCTCCAGGACAGGGGGAGGGTTCAGAGACCCAGTACTTC.

The rearrangement links TRBV2 to TRBJ2-1, with 8 nucleotides matching TRBD2. V dropped 8 bases and J dropped 13; count of bases not matched to a gene: 16. Per the germline V gene, CDR1 is SNHLY and CDR2 is FYNNEI. This CDR3 is built from 14 residues. The CDR3 region has the DNA TGTGCCAGCCAGGGAGCGGGGGAAAGGGGCAATCAGTTCTTC. Residues: CASQGAGERGNQFF. The full variable domain, its missing parts supplied by reference TRBV2 and TRBJ2-1, is EPEVTQTPSHQVTQMGQEVILRCVPISNHLYFYWYRQILGQKVEFLVSFYNNEISEKSEIFDDQFSVERPDGSNFTLKIRSTKLEDSAMYFCASQGAGERGNQFFGPGTRLTVL.

This chain joins TRBV6-5 and TRBJ2-3; the match to TRBD1 covers 7 bases. In germline, CDR1 is MNHEY, CDR2 SVGAGI. With V trimmed by 8 bases and J by 3 bases, 11 bases remained unmatched. The CDR3 extends over 15 amino acids. The CDR3 nucleotides are TGTGCCAGCCGAACCTCGACAGGGCTAACAGATACGCAGTATTTT. Translation gives CASRTSTGLTDTQYF.

V is TRBV27 and J is TRBJ1-1, with D tentatively TRBD1 (5 bases). The V gene lost 7 bases and the J gene lost 7 bases, with 10 bases spanning the gap. Germline V gives CDR1 MNHEY, CDR2 SMNVEV (reference sequence). This CDR3 comprises 11 residues. The CDR3 protein is CASNDSHEAFF. Here the CDR3 DNA reads TGTGCCAGCAACGACAGCCATGAAGCTTTCTTT.

The chain uses TRBV7-9 and TRBJ2-1, with 7 bases aligning to TRBD2. V lost 6 bases and J lost 1; bases outside the gene matches: 6. Germline loops: CDR1 SEHNR, CDR2 FQNEAQ (reference sequence). CDR3 length: 15 residues. The CDR3 region has the DNA TGTGCCAGCAGTGACGGGGGGAGGTCCTACAATGAGCAGTTCTTC. Encoded protein: CASSDGGRSYNEQFF.

The chain is built from TRBV5-1 and TRBJ2-5; 7 bases align to TRBD1. V dropped 7 bases and J dropped 3; count of bases not matched to a gene: 12. CDR1 and CDR2 (germline): SGHRS, YFSETQ. CDR3 length: 15 residues. The CDR3 protein is CASSRGQAPKETQYF. The CDR3 DNA reads TGCGCCAGCTCACGAGGACAGGCACCAAAAGAGACCCAGTACTTC.

This sequence joins TRBV28 and TRBJ2-7, with TRBD2 identical over 8 bases. CDR3 length: 14 amino acids. Germline CDR1 reads MDHEN; CDR2 reads SYDVKM. With 7 bases clipped from V and 4 bases from J, the junction kept 9 bases outside the gene matches. Written as DNA, the CDR3 is TGTGCCAGCACCGGGAGGGGCCGTGGGTACGAGCAGTACGTC. Protein product: CASTGRGRGYEQYV.

The chain has TRBV7-8 and TRBJ1-3; 9 nucleotides agree with TRBD1. The germline gives CDR1 SGHVS, CDR2 FQNEAQ. The CDR3 covers 16 residues. The J segment lost 4 bases and the V segment lost 0 bases, leaving 4 bases of the junction unmatched. The CDR3 here is CASSLAGQGYGNTIYF. CDR3 in DNA: TGTGCCAGCAGCTTAGCCGGACAGGGGTACGGAAACACCATATATTTT.

The J gene is TRBJ2-2, the V gene TRBV6-5, with TRBD1 matching over 8 bases. J gave up 4 bases and V 7 bases, and 8 bases lay outside the gene matches. The CDR3 extends over 15 amino acids. Germline loops: CDR1 MNHEY, CDR2 SVGAGI. The CDR3, as DNA: TGTGCCAGCACTGCGACAGGGGTTCGCACCGGGGAGCTGTTTTTT. It yields the protein CASTATGVRTGELFF.

A few counts support this clone. The CDR3 sequence is CAWSPDRNYNEQFF. CDR3 sequence (DNA): TGTGCCTGGAGCCCGGACAGAAACTACAATGAGCAGTTCTTC. The chain joins TRBV30 to TRBJ2-1; TRBD1 might be the D (6 bases). This CDR3 has 14 residues. V was clipped by 3 bases and J by 3 bases, with 12 bases between them. Germline lookup yields CDR1 GTSNPN and CDR2 SVGIG (reference sequence).

The CDR3, as DNA: TGTGCCAGCAGCTTGGGCGGGAGGGGCGAGCAGTACTTC. It encodes CASSLGGRGEQYF. The chain uses TRBV11-3 and TRBJ2-7; 9 positions match TRBD2. Per the germline V gene, CDR1 is SGHNT and CDR2 is YENEEA. The CDR3 spans 13 residues. V lost 3 bases to trimming and J lost 6 bases; unmatched junction nucleotides: 3.

The chain couples TRBV6-4 to TRBJ2-3; the match to TRBD2 covers 11 bases. V lost 0 bases and J lost 2; bases outside the gene matches: 7. Germline CDR1 is MRHNA and CDR2 is SNTAGT. CDR3 length: 18 amino acids. The CDR3 DNA sequence: TGTGCCAGCAGTGACTCGGCCCTAGCGGGGGGCACCACAGATACGCAGTATTTT. It specifies CASSDSALAGGTTDTQYF.

The rearrangement links TRBV5-6 to TRBJ2-7, with D perhaps TRBD2 (6 bases). The CDR3 has 15 amino acids. Germline V gene lookup returns CDR1 SGHDT and CDR2 YYEEEE. V lost 0 bases, J lost 3 bases, and 13 bases lay in between. CDR3 loop: CASSLGTGLLYEQYF. In nucleotides, the CDR3 is TGTGCCAGCAGCTTGGGAACGGGACTTCTCTACGAGCAGTACTTC. Together with reference TRBV5-6 and TRBJ2-7, the CDR3 gives the full variable domain: DAGVTQSPTHLIKTRGQQVTLRCSPKSGHDTVSWYQQALGQGPQFIFQYYEEEERQRGNFPDRFSGHQFPNYSSELNVNALLLGDSALYLCASSLGTGLLYEQYFGPGTRLTVT.

V usage is TRBV7-2 and J usage is TRBJ2-5, with D tentatively TRBD1 (5 bases). Trimming took 1 base from V and 5 from J, leaving 11 bases between them. Germline loops: CDR1 SGHTA, CDR2 FQGNSA. The CDR3 consists of 14 residues. The CDR3 DNA is TGTGCCAGCAGCTTAGGGGGCAGGGCGGAGACCCAGTACTTC. Protein product: CASSLGGRAETQYF.

The chain links TRBV7-9 to TRBJ2-3; 12 bases agree with TRBD2. Germline values: CDR1 SEHNR, CDR2 FQNEAQ (reference sequence). The V and J ends lost 6 bases and 6 bases, in that order; junction bases with no gene match: 7. CDR3 length: 15 residues. CDR3 nucleotides: TGTGCCAGCAGGGCTAGCGGGGGGGCCAGGGATACGCAGTATTTT. Translation gives CASRASGGARDTQYF.

The chain is built from TRBV7-9 and TRBJ2-1, with D possibly matching TRBD2 (6 bases). V was shortened by 2 bases and J by 6 bases, with 11 bases between the two germline ends. The length of the CDR3 is 14 residues. The germline V gene has CDR1 SEHNR and CDR2 FQNEAQ (reference sequence). As DNA, the CDR3 is TGTGCCAGCAGCTTACGGGGGTCGACCAATGAGCAGTTCTTC. Its translation: CASSLRGSTNEQFF.